The rows below give T cell receptor beta chains drawn from one sample of a study of CD8+CD57+ T cells in acquired aplastic anemia. TCRdb re-called the reads with MiXCR, one entry per CDR3 protein. Of a few hundred thousand distinct CDR3 sequences listed, roughly half are singletons. The sample consisted of sorted CD4+, CD8+, or CD8+CD57+ T cells (not recorded which) from PBMCs. The receptors shown here come from a human donor with severe aplastic anemia or a healthy control (not recorded which). Both conserved end residues are part of each CDR3. A D gene is named only where the DNA matches it firmly. Only part of the rows carry a size: once, few, many, or a class if the clone is expanded.

J: TRBJ1-4; V: TRBV2; size: many; D: NA; DNA: TGTGCCAGCAGCCTGAGCCGAGGGGAAAAACTGTTTTTT; CDR3: CASSLSRGEKLFF
J: TRBJ2-7; V: TRBV7-2; size: many; D: NA; DNA: TGTGCCAGCAGCTTATGGGGTTACGAGCAGTACTTC; CDR3: CASSLWGYEQYF
J: TRBJ2-1; V: TRBV6-4; size: many; D: TRBD2; DNA: TGTGCCAGCAGTGACGCTATACTAGCGGGGGAGTACAATGAGCAGTTCTTC; CDR3: CASSDAILAGEYNEQFF
J: TRBJ1-1; V: TRBV14; size: many; D: NA; DNA: TGTGCCAGCAGCCAAGATGTGGGTGAAGCTTTCTTT; CDR3: CASSQDVGEAFF
J: TRBJ2-1; V: TRBV12-3/TRBV12-4; size: many; D: TRBD2; DNA: TGTGCCAGCAGTTTAGATAGGACTAGCGGGGGTGATGAGCAGTTCTTC; CDR3: CASSLDRTSGGDEQFF
J: TRBJ2-1; V: TRBV24-1; size: NA; D: TRBD2; DNA: TGTGCCACCAGTGACGCTAGCGGGAGCAACAATGAGCAGTTCTTC; CDR3: CATSDASGSNNEQFF
J: TRBJ2-5; V: TRBV7-3; size: NA; D: NA; DNA: TGTGCCAGCAGCTCCGGGGTCTCGGGAGAGACCCAGTACTTC; CDR3: CASSSGVSGETQYF
J: TRBJ1-1; V: TRBV7-2; size: NA; D: TRBD1; DNA: TGTGCCAGCAGCTCCCCCTTTACGGGACAGCTGAGCACTGAGGCTTTCTTT; CDR3: CASSSPFTGQLSTEAFF
J: TRBJ2-7; V: TRBV10-3; size: many; D: TRBD1; DNA: TGTGCCATCAGTGACCAGGGGGTTCTAAACGAGCAGTACTTC; CDR3: CAISDQGVLNEQYF
J: TRBJ2-5; V: TRBV20-1; size: NA; D: NA; DNA: TGCAGTGCTAGATCTGGCAATCAGCCCCAGTACTTC; CDR3: CSARSGNQPQYF
J: TRBJ2-7; V: TRBV11-3; size: many; D: TRBD1; DNA: TGTGCCAGCAGCTCCCTAGAAACGGGACAGGGGGGCCACGAGCAGTACTTC; CDR3: CASSSLETGQGGHEQYF
J: TRBJ2-5; V: TRBV19; size: NA; D: NA; DNA: TGTGCCAGCCGAGCGACCCAGTACTTC; CDR3: CASRATQYF
J: TRBJ1-2; V: TRBV20-1; size: NA; D: NA; DNA: TGCAGTGCTAGAGGGACACAGGGTTACGGCTACACCTTC; CDR3: CSARGTQGYGYTF
J: TRBJ2-7; V: TRBV7-2; size: few; D: NA; DNA: TGTGCCAGCAGCTACGGGGCAGCCGCCTACGAGCAGTACTTC; CDR3: CASSYGAAAYEQYF
J: TRBJ1-2; V: TRBV2; size: NA; D: TRBD1; DNA: TGTGCCAGCAGCGCCGGGACAGCGTATGGCTACACCTTC; CDR3: CASSAGTAYGYTF
J: TRBJ2-5; V: TRBV25-1; size: NA; D: NA; DNA: TGTGCCAGCAGCTTAAAAAGTGGGTTGGGGGCAGAGACCCAGTACTTC; CDR3: CASSLKSGLGAETQYF
J: TRBJ1-1; V: TRBV7-9; size: NA; D: NA; DNA: TGTGTCAGCAGCTCGGCGGTTGGGGGGACTGAAGCTTTCTTT; CDR3: CVSSSAVGGTEAFF
J: TRBJ2-1; V: TRBV7-2; size: NA; D: NA; DNA: TGTGCCAGCCGAGTAACGAGCAATGAGCAGTTCTTC; CDR3: CASRVTSNEQFF
J: TRBJ1-1; V: TRBV7-9; size: once; D: NA; DNA: TGTGCCAGCAGCACGGACAGTCGAACTTTCTTT; CDR3: CASSTDSRTFF
J: TRBJ2-5; V: TRBV29-1; size: NA; D: TRBD2; DNA: TGCAGCGGCCGGCGGGGGGGCCCAGAGACCCAGTACTTC; CDR3: CSGRRGGPETQYF
J: TRBJ2-7; V: TRBV5-1; size: NA; D: TRBD1; DNA: TGCGCCAGCAGCTTGAATATGGCAGGGGGCTTCGAGCAGTACTTC; CDR3: CASSLNMAGGFEQYF
J: TRBJ2-3; V: TRBV19; size: NA; D: NA; DNA: TGTGCCACCCGGGAAACTAGAAGCACAGATACGCAGTATTTT; CDR3: CATRETRSTDTQYF